Each of the 3 T cell receptor beta chains below was sequenced from the same sample in a study. TCRdb independently ran MiXCR on the 5' RACE reads; one entry per CDR3 protein. This table has about 54,000 distinct CDR3 sequences, 15% to 20% appearing once. The sequencing sample was made of naive CD4+ T cells sorted from blood. The subset: naive CD4+ T cells, CD4+CD45RA+CD25-. These receptors all stem from a female donor with breast cancer.

The chain carries TRBV7-8 and TRBJ1-1; D perhaps matches TRBD1 (6 bases). This CDR3 is 17 amino acids long. Trimming stripped 1 base from V and 1 base from J, with 16 bases between. Germline CDR1 is SGHVS and CDR2 is FQNEAQ. CDR3 DNA sequence: TGTGCCAGCAGCTTAGGTGATATTACGGGACAGAACACTGAAGCTTTCTTT. Its protein product is CASSLGDITGQNTEAFF.

J is TRBJ2-5 and V is TRBV21-1; the table's D call of TRBD1 was not tested on the DNA. TRBV21-1 is marked as a pseudogene. The CDR3 totals 15 residues. CDR3 sequence (DNA): TGTGCCAGCAGTATCGACTGGGAGCGGCAGGAGACCCAGTACTTC. This encodes CASSIDWERQETQYF.

This clonotype was counted between two and nine times. This sequence joins TRBV7-3 and TRBJ2-1; TRBD1 is a possible D gene (5 bases). Per germline, CDR1 SGHTA and CDR2 FQGTGA. V lost 5 bases and J lost 9, with 14 bases in between. This CDR3 comprises 13 residues. CDR3 sequence reads: CASSLQGVGEQFF. In DNA, the CDR3 is TGTGCCAGCAGCCTCCAGGGTGTGGGTGAGCAGTTCTTC.